The rows below give T cell receptor beta chains drawn from one sample of a study of shared clonotypes between healthy human individuals. Assay used: immunoSEQ multiplex PCR; TCRdb lists only in-frame clones, some missing. The table records a few million clones, about nine tenths of them present only once. Sequenced sample: naive CD4+ T cells from PBMCs. Source of these receptors: a man in his late teens or twenties in good health. Some clones in this sample may be carry-over from other donors' samples. The CDR3 runs from the conserved cysteine through the conserved F or W. D genes are given only for firm matches. Size is omitted from some rows. Given values are once, few, many or a class for expanded clones.

CDR3aa: CASSLFPGQGAGTYEQYF
CDR3nt: TGCGCCAGCAGCTTGTTCCCGGGACAGGGAGCGGGGACCTACGAGCAGTACTTC
v_gene: TRBV5-1
abundance: NA
len: 18
d_gene: TRBD1
j_gene: TRBJ2-7

CDR3aa: CASSVLPGRSYEQYF
CDR3nt: TGTGCCAGCAGCGTGCTACCGGGACGGAGCTACGAGCAGTACTTC
v_gene: TRBV9
abundance: NA
len: 15
d_gene: NA
j_gene: TRBJ2-7

CDR3aa: CASSLGGAIGEKLFF
CDR3nt: TGTGCCAGCAGCTTGGGTGGGGCTATAGGAGAAAAACTGTTTTTT
v_gene: TRBV5-4
abundance: NA
len: 15
d_gene: NA
j_gene: TRBJ1-4

CDR3aa: CASSLILTNEQFF
CDR3nt: TGCGCCAGCAGCTTGATATTAACCAATGAGCAGTTCTTC
v_gene: TRBV5-1
abundance: NA
len: 13
d_gene: NA
j_gene: TRBJ2-1

CDR3aa: CASSLGTPLEAFF
CDR3nt: TGTGCCAGCTCTCTCGGGACACCCCTCGAAGCTTTCTTT
v_gene: TRBV18
abundance: NA
len: 13
d_gene: NA
j_gene: TRBJ1-1

CDR3aa: CASRRSSGANVLTF
CDR3nt: TGTGCCAGCAGACGCAGCTCTGGGGCCAACGTCCTGACTTTC
v_gene: TRBV7-3
abundance: NA
len: 14
d_gene: NA
j_gene: TRBJ2-6

CDR3aa: CASSMGRGLGYGYTF
CDR3nt: TGTGCCAGTAGTATGGGCAGGGGATTAGGCTATGGCTACACCTTC
v_gene: TRBV19
abundance: few
len: 15
d_gene: NA
j_gene: TRBJ1-2

CDR3aa: CAISPRTVPYEQYF
CDR3nt: TGTGCCATCTCACCCAGGACAGTACCCTACGAGCAGTACTTC
v_gene: TRBV6-1
abundance: NA
len: 14
d_gene: NA
j_gene: TRBJ2-7

CDR3aa: CASRPGGYGYTF
CDR3nt: TGTGCCAGTAGACCTGGGGGCTATGGCTACACCTTC
v_gene: TRBV19
abundance: NA
len: 12
d_gene: NA
j_gene: TRBJ1-2

CDR3aa: CASSLRTDRVRAGELFF
CDR3nt: TGTGCCAGCAGCTTACGGACGGACAGGGTTCGCGCCGGGGAGCTGTTTTTT
v_gene: TRBV7-8
abundance: NA
len: 17
d_gene: TRBD1
j_gene: TRBJ2-2

CDR3aa: CASSEGRLSGANVLTF
CDR3nt: TGTGCCAGCAGTGAGGGACGGCTCTCTGGGGCCAACGTCCTGACTTTC
v_gene: TRBV2
abundance: once
len: 16
d_gene: NA
j_gene: TRBJ2-6

CDR3aa: CASSLAGGYEQYF
CDR3nt: TGTGCCAGCAGCTTAGCGGGAGGCTACGAGCAGTACTTC
v_gene: TRBV7-9
abundance: few
len: 13
d_gene: NA
j_gene: TRBJ2-7

CDR3aa: CAYNYLRHHNFSYEQYF
CDR3nt: TGTGCCTACAACTACCTCCGGCACCATAACTTCTCCTACGAGCAGTACTTC
v_gene: TRBV14
abundance: NA
len: 17
d_gene: NA
j_gene: TRBJ2-7

CDR3aa: CASSLDSYYGYTF
CDR3nt: TGTGCCAGCAGCCTGGACAGTTACTATGGCTACACCTTC
v_gene: TRBV7-9
abundance: NA
len: 13
d_gene: NA
j_gene: TRBJ1-2

CDR3aa: CASSVHAGRQFF
CDR3nt: TGTGCCAGCAGCGTTCATGCAGGGAGGCAGTTCTTC
v_gene: TRBV7-2
abundance: NA
len: 12
d_gene: NA
j_gene: TRBJ2-1

CDR3aa: CSGRQGSGWNEQFF
CDR3nt: TGCAGCGGCCGACAGGGATCTGGGTGGAATGAGCAGTTCTTC
v_gene: TRBV29-1
abundance: once
len: 14
d_gene: TRBD1
j_gene: TRBJ2-1

CDR3aa: CASSLVQGSSTDTQYF
CDR3nt: TGTGCCAGCAGCTTAGTCCAGGGTTCTAGCACAGATACGCAGTATTTT
v_gene: TRBV7-9
abundance: NA
len: 16
d_gene: NA
j_gene: TRBJ2-3

CDR3aa: CASSATGIQETQYF
CDR3nt: TGTGCCAGTAGTGCCACCGGGATCCAAGAGACCCAGTACTTC
v_gene: TRBV19
abundance: NA
len: 14
d_gene: NA
j_gene: TRBJ2-5

CDR3aa: CASSLDPPASYEQYF
CDR3nt: TGCGCCAGCAGCTTGGACCCCCCAGCCTCCTACGAGCAGTACTTC
v_gene: TRBV5-1
abundance: NA
len: 15
d_gene: NA
j_gene: TRBJ2-7

CDR3aa: CASNGQGNYGYTF
CDR3nt: TGTGCCAGTAATGGACAGGGGAACTATGGCTACACCTTC
v_gene: TRBV19
abundance: NA
len: 13
d_gene: TRBD1
j_gene: TRBJ1-2

CDR3aa: CARSFGFTLYEQYF
CDR3nt: TGTGCCAGAAGCTTTGGCTTCACTCTCTACGAGCAGTACTTC
v_gene: TRBV7-5
abundance: NA
len: 14
d_gene: NA
j_gene: TRBJ2-7

CDR3aa: CASSVSTSAEAFF
CDR3nt: TGTGCCAGCAGTGTATCGACCTCGGCTGAAGCTTTCTTT
v_gene: TRBV28
abundance: NA
len: 13
d_gene: NA
j_gene: TRBJ1-1

CDR3aa: CASSQGPTGELFF
CDR3nt: TGTGCCAGCAGCCAGGGGCCCACCGGGGAGCTGTTTTTT
v_gene: TRBV9
abundance: NA
len: 13
d_gene: NA
j_gene: TRBJ2-2

CDR3aa: CASRPTGPTGNTIYF
CDR3nt: TGTGCCAGCAGACCTACAGGGCCTACTGGAAACACCATATATTTT
v_gene: TRBV7-8
abundance: NA
len: 15
d_gene: NA
j_gene: TRBJ1-3

CDR3aa: CASGEAGQGNTEAFF
CDR3nt: TGTGCCAGCGGTGAGGCGGGACAGGGGAACACTGAAGCTTTCTTT
v_gene: TRBV28
abundance: NA
len: 15
d_gene: TRBD1
j_gene: TRBJ1-1

CDR3aa: CASSWTSGSSVQYF
CDR3nt: TGTGCCAGCAGCTGGACTAGCGGGAGCTCGGTGCAGTACTTC
v_gene: TRBV5-6
abundance: NA
len: 14
d_gene: TRBD2
j_gene: TRBJ2-7

CDR3aa: CASSGSLGGPSSTDTQYF
CDR3nt: TGTGCCAGCAGTGGATCGTTAGGAGGGCCTTCCAGCACAGATACGCAGTATTTT
v_gene: TRBV6-1
abundance: NA
len: 18
d_gene: NA
j_gene: TRBJ2-3

CDR3aa: CASSSSDWVYNEQFF
CDR3nt: TGTGCCAGCAGCTCCTCTGACTGGGTCTACAATGAGCAGTTCTTC
v_gene: TRBV7-9
abundance: NA
len: 15
d_gene: NA
j_gene: TRBJ2-1

CDR3aa: CASSEAVRGREQFF
CDR3nt: TGTGCCAGCAGTGAAGCTGTCAGGGGACGGGAGCAGTTCTTC
v_gene: TRBV6-1
abundance: once
len: 14
d_gene: NA
j_gene: TRBJ2-1

CDR3aa: CASSEGRFTEAFF
CDR3nt: TGTGCCAGCAGCGAAGGGCGGTTCACTGAAGCTTTCTTT
v_gene: TRBV21-1
abundance: NA
len: 13
d_gene: NA
j_gene: TRBJ1-1

CDR3aa: CASSYQEISGANVLTF
CDR3nt: TGTGCCAGCAGTTATCAGGAGATCTCTGGGGCCAACGTCCTGACTTTC
v_gene: TRBV6-9
abundance: NA
len: 16
d_gene: NA
j_gene: TRBJ2-6

CDR3aa: CASSRPEGIPYTDTQYF
CDR3nt: TGTGCCAGCAGCCGTCCCGAGGGGATACCCTACACAGATACGCAGTATTTT
v_gene: TRBV7-6
abundance: NA
len: 17
d_gene: NA
j_gene: TRBJ2-3

CDR3aa: CASIGTGAPSSYEQYF
CDR3nt: TGTGCCAGCATTGGGACAGGGGCCCCGAGCTCCTACGAGCAGTACTTC
v_gene: TRBV2
abundance: NA
len: 16
d_gene: TRBD1
j_gene: TRBJ2-7

CDR3aa: CASSPAGVKETQYF
CDR3nt: TGTGCCAGCAGCCCAGCGGGAGTGAAAGAGACCCAGTACTTC
v_gene: TRBV7-2
abundance: NA
len: 14
d_gene: TRBD2
j_gene: TRBJ2-5

CDR3aa: CASSTQGQNTEAFF
CDR3nt: TGTGCCAGCAGCACTCAGGGCCAGAACACTGAAGCTTTCTTT
v_gene: TRBV9
abundance: NA
len: 14
d_gene: NA
j_gene: TRBJ1-1

CDR3aa: CASSLSPGQETQYF
CDR3nt: TGTGCCAGCAGTTTATCCCCAGGGCAAGAGACCCAGTACTTC
v_gene: TRBV28
abundance: NA
len: 14
d_gene: NA
j_gene: TRBJ2-5

CDR3aa: CASSLSGGDFNYGYTF
CDR3nt: TGCGCCAGCAGCCTCTCCGGGGGGGACTTTAACTATGGCTACACCTTC
v_gene: TRBV4-3
abundance: NA
len: 16
d_gene: NA
j_gene: TRBJ1-2

CDR3aa: CASSLAGDRETQYF
CDR3nt: TGCGCCAGCAGCTTGGCGGGGGATAGAGAGACCCAGTACTTC
v_gene: TRBV5-1
abundance: NA
len: 14
d_gene: NA
j_gene: TRBJ2-5

CDR3aa: CASSPLPGQSSGANVLTF
CDR3nt: TGTGCCAGCTCACCACTTCCCGGACAAAGCTCTGGGGCCAACGTCCTGACTTTC
v_gene: TRBV18
abundance: NA
len: 18
d_gene: NA
j_gene: TRBJ2-6

CDR3aa: CASSLRPLLNTEAFF
CDR3nt: TGTGCCAGCAGTTTGAGACCTCTCCTGAACACTGAAGCTTTCTTT
v_gene: TRBV27
abundance: NA
len: 15
d_gene: NA
j_gene: TRBJ1-1

CDR3aa: CASSLAGLLHQPQHF
CDR3nt: TGTGCCAGCAGCTTAGCCGGACTACTTCATCAGCCCCAGCATTTT
v_gene: TRBV7-2
abundance: NA
len: 15
d_gene: NA
j_gene: TRBJ1-5

CDR3aa: CASSPRTGREPQHF
CDR3nt: TGCGCCAGCAGCCCTCGGACAGGAAGGGAGCCCCAGCATTTT
v_gene: TRBV4-3
abundance: few
len: 14
d_gene: TRBD1
j_gene: TRBJ1-5

CDR3aa: CAWSEGGGGEYF
CDR3nt: TGTGCCTGGAGTGAAGGGGGCGGAGGGGAGTACTTC
v_gene: TRBV30
abundance: NA
len: 12
d_gene: NA
j_gene: TRBJ2-4

CDR3aa: CASSSSMVYEQYF
CDR3nt: TGTGCCAGCAGCTCTAGTATGGTCTACGAGCAGTACTTC
v_gene: TRBV7-8
abundance: NA
len: 13
d_gene: NA
j_gene: TRBJ2-7

CDR3aa: CATKGTGNTIYF
CDR3nt: TGTGCCACAAAAGGAACTGGAAACACCATATATTTT
v_gene: TRBV19
abundance: NA
len: 12
d_gene: NA
j_gene: TRBJ1-3